The 32 T cell receptor beta chains in this list originate from one sample, sequenced in a study of beta chain features in type 1 diabetes. Expressed TCRB transcripts got sequenced, as all isolated RNA was reverse transcribed. Data came from immunoSEQ multiplex PCR; TCRdb stores just in-frame clones and leaves some out. The sample lists around 430,000 clones, roughly 30% occurring once. Specimen: naive CD4+ T cells from blood. These receptors originate from a man aged 18 to 29 in good health.

The table lists this clone with a few counts. The V gene is TRBV2, the J gene TRBJ2-5; TRBD2 is a possible D gene (6 bases). This CDR3 spans 13 amino acids. Germline V gene data show CDR1 as SNHLY and CDR2 as FYNNEI. Trimming took 8 bases from V and 5 from J, leaving 15 bases between them. CDR3 protein: CASGTHEGETQYF. The CDR3 nucleotides read TGTGCCAGCGGGACTCATGAGGGGGAGACCCAGTACTTC.

The rearrangement uses TRBV29-1 and TRBJ2-7; the D gene is possibly TRBD1 (7 bases). This CDR3 is 14 amino acids long. CDR1 is SQVTM and CDR2 is ANQGSEA in the germline V gene. V was clipped by 8 bases and J by 6 bases, with 23 bases between them. The CDR3 loop reads CSTSKGGGNGEQYF. The CDR3, as DNA: TGCAGCACCTCAAAAGGAGGGGGCAACGGCGAGCAGTACTTC.

The V gene is TRBV20-1, the J gene TRBJ2-3, with no clear D. Trimming took 5 bases from V and 6 from J, leaving 9 bases between them. CDR3 length: 11 residues. The germline CDR1 and CDR2 sequences are DFQATT and SNEGSKA (reference sequence). In DNA form, the CDR3 reads TGCAGTGCTGGAAAGTTGGATACGCAGTATTTT. It yields the protein CSAGKLDTQYF.

This chain links TRBV7-3 with TRBJ2-7, with D perhaps TRBD2 (5 bases). V was cut by 2 bases and J by 3 bases, with 14 bases left in between. Germline CDR1 and CDR2: SGHTA and FQGTGA. The CDR3 length is 15 residues. The CDR3 region has the DNA TGTGCCAGCAGCTTACGTCCGGGAACCGACTACGAGCAGTACTTC. Residues: CASSLRPGTDYEQYF. Drawing the rest from reference TRBV7-3 and TRBJ2-7, the complete variable domain is GAGVSQTPSNKVTEKGKYVELRCDPISGHTALYWYRQSLGQGPEFLIYFQGTGAADDSGLPNDRFFAVRPEGSVSTLKIQRTERGDSAVYLCASSLRPGTDYEQYFGPGTRLTVT.

This sequence joins TRBV30 and TRBJ1-5; tentatively, D is TRBD1 (5 bases). Germline lookup yields CDR1 GTSNPN and CDR2 SVGIG (reference sequence). Trimming left V 0 bases short and J 3 bases short, with 12 bases between. This CDR3 comprises 15 residues. The CDR3 nucleotides read TGTGCCTGGAGTGTACAAGGGGCAACCAATCAGCCCCAGCATTTT. It specifies CAWSVQGATNQPQHF.

The DNA for the CDR3 is TGTGCTAGCCAGTTCGAGCGGGCAACATTCTCCTACAATGAGCAGTTCTTC. Translated: CASQFERATFSYNEQFF. This rearrangement joins TRBV12-5 to TRBJ2-1; weak D call: TRBD2 (6 bases). CDR3 length: 17 amino acids. Germline V gene sequence: CDR1 LGHNT, CDR2 FRNRAP. The V end was cut by 9 bases, the J end by 0 bases, with 21 bases between. The full variable domain, completed using reference TRBV12-5 and TRBJ2-1, is DARVTQTPRHKVTEMGQEVTMRCQPILGHNTVFWYRQTMMQGLELLAYFRNRAPLDDSGMPKDRFSAEMPDATLATLKIQPSEPRDSAVYFCASQFERATFSYNEQFFGPGTRLTVL.

This clone occurred once. The same CDR3 is also encoded by other DNA sequences in this sample. This rearrangement joins TRBV28 to TRBJ1-2; no clear D. Germline loops: CDR1 MDHEN, CDR2 SYDVKM. The CDR3 totals 11 residues. Trimming removed 5 bases from V and 4 bases from J, with 5 bases in between. CDR3 in amino acids: CASSPSYGYTF. CDR3 nucleotide sequence: TGTGCCAGCAGTCCAAGCTATGGCTACACCTTC.

The chain couples TRBV19 to TRBJ2-1; TRBD2 is a possible D gene (6 bases). Germline values: CDR1 LNHDA, CDR2 SQIVND (reference sequence). Trimming shortened V by 7 bases and J by 2 bases, and 12 bases separated the two germline ends. CDR3 length: 14 amino acids. CDR3 sequence reads: CASKREWTYNEQFF. CDR3 bases: TGTGCCAGTAAACGGGAGTGGACCTACAATGAGCAGTTCTTC.

V gene TRBV30 combines with J gene TRBJ2-1; TRBD2 aligns across 7 bases. This CDR3 has 12 amino acids. J gave up 10 bases and V 0 bases, and 3 bases lay outside the gene matches. The germline V gene encodes CDR1 GTSNPN and CDR2 SVGIG (reference sequence). This CDR3 is CAWSVSAGEQFF. The CDR3 coding sequence is TGTGCCTGGAGTGTATCAGCGGGGGAGCAGTTCTTC.

The chain employs TRBV28 and TRBJ2-7; 7 positions agree with TRBD1. The junction had 8 bases not matched to a gene; V was cut back by 8 bases and J by 1 base. CDR3 length equals 14 residues. CDR1 is MDHEN and CDR2 is SYDVKM in the germline V gene. CDR3 bases: TGTGCCAGCCTCAGTGGGGACAGATCCTACGAGCAGTACTTC. This translates into CASLSGDRSYEQYF.

This chain uses TRBV30 with TRBJ1-2; D remains unclear. V gave up 1 base and J gave up 1 base, with 7 bases separating them. Germline V gene lookup returns CDR1 GTSNPN and CDR2 SVGIG (reference sequence). CDR3 length: 13 amino acids. CDR3 nucleotide sequence: TGTGCCTGGAGTGGAGCGTTTAACTATGGCTACACCTTC. It is translated as CAWSGAFNYGYTF.

This chain joins TRBV10-3 and TRBJ2-3; 12 nucleotides align to TRBD2. CDR3 size: 13 residues. J gave up 6 bases and V 11 bases, and 6 bases lay outside the gene matches. Germline lookup yields CDR1 ENHRY and CDR2 SYGVKD. CDR3 amino acids: CAVAGTSGDTQYF. CDR3 coding DNA: TGTGCCGTAGCCGGGACTAGCGGGGATACGCAGTATTTT.

The chain uses TRBV7-3 and TRBJ2-1, with D possibly being TRBD2 (7 bases). V lost 4 bases and J lost 9, with 22 bases in between. Germline V gene data show CDR1 as SGHTA and CDR2 as FQGTGA. The CDR3 extends over 16 amino acids. The CDR3 region has the DNA TGTGCCAGCAGCTCCCTACAGAGGGGGAGGGGAACTGAGCAGTTCTTC. This gives the protein CASSSLQRGRGTEQFF.

This chain links TRBV28 with TRBJ2-5; no clear D gene. V lost 5 bases, J lost 5 bases, and 15 bases lay in between. Germline assignment: CDR1 MDHEN and CDR2 SYDVKM. This CDR3 is built from 14 residues. The CDR3 DNA is TGTGCCAGCAGTCGGCAGGCAGTCCGGGAGACCCAGTACTTC. Residues: CASSRQAVRETQYF.

V and J are TRBV18 and TRBJ2-5; 7 positions agree with TRBD1. The trim removed 4 bases at V and 9 bases at J, leaving 2 bases unmatched. The CDR3 is made up of 11 amino acids. Per the germline V gene, CDR1 is KGHSH and CDR2 is LQKENI. The CDR3: CASSLGTAQYF. The CDR3 coding sequence is TGTGCCAGCTCACTCGGGACAGCCCAGTACTTC.

The chain joins TRBV9 to TRBJ2-5; D unclear. The CDR3 totals 14 residues. Trimming took off 0 bases at V and 3 bases at J, with 9 bases between the two ends. Germline assignment: CDR1 SGDLS and CDR2 YYNGEE. CDR3 coding DNA: TGTGCCAGCAGCGTAGCTGGAGTTGAAGAGACCCAGTACTTC. Translating it yields CASSVAGVEETQYF.

This clone was seen a few times. The chain combines TRBV4-3 with TRBJ2-2; D remains unclear. The CDR3 runs to 13 residues. The V gene lost 0 bases and the J gene lost 6 bases, with 5 bases spanning the gap. The V gene's germline CDR1 is LGHNA and CDR2 YSLEER. CDR3 amino acids: CASSQDLPGELFF. The CDR3 nucleotides read TGCGCCAGCAGCCAAGATCTCCCCGGGGAGCTGTTTTTT.

The V gene is TRBV9, the J gene TRBJ1-2, with a tentative D call TRBD1 (5 bases). Per the germline V gene, CDR1 is SGDLS and CDR2 is YYNGEE. V gave up 4 bases and J gave up 8 bases, with 18 bases separating them. This CDR3 region has 14 residues. CDR3 loop: CASSIGPEGRGYTF. The CDR3 coding sequence is TGTGCCAGCAGCATCGGACCGGAGGGACGGGGCTACACCTTC.

The V and J genes are TRBV7-2 and TRBJ1-3; D is ambiguous. The germline CDR1 and CDR2 sequences are SGHTA and FQGNSA. The CDR3 loop spans 15 amino acids. V was clipped by 5 bases and J by 0 bases, with 11 bases between them. The CDR3, as DNA: TGTGCCAGCAGCCCGTGGACGGCCTCTGGAAACACCATATATTTT. It encodes CASSPWTASGNTIYF.

This clone was seen only a few times. The J gene is TRBJ1-2, the V gene TRBV2; D is undetermined. This CDR3 has 10 amino acids. V lost 5 bases and J 2 bases, leaving 0 bases between the germline ends. Germline V lookup: CDR1 SNHLY, CDR2 FYNNEI. DNA for the CDR3: TGTGCCAGCAGTAACTATGGCTACACCTTC. It specifies CASSNYGYTF.

This clone was detected only a few times. This chain connects TRBV20-1 to TRBJ2-7; D remains ambiguous. V was clipped by 7 bases and J by 0 bases, with 7 bases between them. The CDR3 spans 11 residues. CDR1 is DFQATT and CDR2 is SNEGSKA in the germline V gene (reference sequence). Here the CDR3 DNA reads TGCAGTGGGTGGAGCTCCTACGAGCAGTACTTC. This gives the protein CSGWSSYEQYF.

Concerning this clone: A much more abundant neighbour one base away suggests this may be a read error. This chain connects TRBV5-4 to TRBJ2-3; D gene unclear. Trimming cost V 1 base and J 0 bases, with 0 bases left between them. The germline CDR1 and CDR2 sequences are SGHNT and YYREEE (reference sequence). The CDR3 contains 12 residues. This CDR3 is CASSLSTDTQYF. The CDR3 region has the DNA TGTGCCAGCAGCTTGAGCACAGATACGCAGTATTTT.

This clone was picked up a small number of times. The CDR3 protein is CAWSAHGTDTQYF. CDR3 DNA sequence: TGTGCCTGGAGTGCCCATGGCACAGATACGCAGTATTTT. The genes are TRBV30 and TRBJ2-3, with D unresolved. The length of the CDR3 is 13 residues. Germline V gives CDR1 GTSNPN, CDR2 SVGIG (reference sequence). V lost 1 base and J 1 base, leaving 6 bases between the germline ends.

This chain connects TRBV12-5 to TRBJ2-4; D unclear. Germline lookup yields CDR1 LGHNT and CDR2 FRNRAP. Trimming removed 4 bases at V and 5 bases at J, with 21 bases between. The CDR3 consists of 17 residues. CDR3 in amino acids: CASGSSFSGRYENIQYF. The DNA of the CDR3 is TGTGCTAGTGGTTCTTCCTTCTCTGGTAGATACGAAAACATTCAGTACTTC.

The J gene is TRBJ2-5, the V gene TRBV7-2; D might be TRBD1 or TRBD2, each matching 5 bases. Per germline, CDR1 SGHTA and CDR2 FQGNSA. V dropped 1 base and J dropped 5 bases, with 11 bases sitting between them. The CDR3 runs to 14 residues. The DNA of the CDR3 is TGTGCCAGCAGCTTAGGAGGGGCTGGGGAGACCCAGTACTTC. Encoded protein: CASSLGGAGETQYF.

The CDR3 here is CAWSPTTGTDTQYF. The DNA of the CDR3 is TGTGCCTGGAGTCCCACCACGGGCACAGATACGCAGTATTTT. This chain links TRBV30 with TRBJ2-3; unclear D gene. Between the trimmed V and J ends, which lost 2 bases and 1 base, there was a span of 10 bases. Germline V gene sequence: CDR1 GTSNPN, CDR2 SVGIG (reference sequence). The length of the CDR3 is 14 residues.

The V gene is TRBV30, the J gene TRBJ2-4, with TRBD1 identical over 9 bases. This CDR3 has 15 residues. Germline lookup yields CDR1 GTSNPN and CDR2 SVGIG (reference sequence). With V trimmed by 6 bases and J by 3 bases, 9 bases remained unmatched. The chain's CDR3 is CACDRGALGKNIQYF. The CDR3 DNA sequence: TGTGCCTGTGACAGGGGGGCTCTAGGCAAAAACATTCAGTACTTC.

This clone was detected a few times. V gene TRBV2 combines with J gene TRBJ2-3; the match to TRBD2 covers 9 bases. The ends lost 5 bases at V and 2 bases at J; junction bases unmatched: 8. Germline CDR1 SNHLY, CDR2 FYNNEI. The CDR3 sequence is 16 residues long. For the CDR3, the DNA is TGTGCCAGCAGTTCTCCCGGGACTAGCCACACAGATACGCAGTATTTT. This gives the protein CASSSPGTSHTDTQYF. Full variable domain (rest looked up from reference TRBV2 and TRBJ2-3): EPEVTQTPSHQVTQMGQEVILRCVPISNHLYFYWYRQILGQKVEFLVSFYNNEISEKSEIFDDQFSVERPDGSNFTLKIRSTKLEDSAMYFCASSSPGTSHTDTQYFGPGTRLTVL.

The chain recombines TRBV30 with TRBJ2-7, with unresolved D. V was trimmed by 0 bases and J by 3 bases, leaving 9 bases between them. This CDR3 region has 13 residues. Per the germline V gene, CDR1 is GTSNPN and CDR2 is SVGIG (reference sequence). CDR3 in amino acids: CAWSVGGDYEQYF. The CDR3 DNA sequence: TGTGCCTGGAGTGTCGGCGGAGACTACGAGCAGTACTTC.

This clone was detected a few times. This chain uses TRBV7-2 with TRBJ2-2; 9 bases line up with TRBD1. Per germline, CDR1 SGHTA and CDR2 FQGNSA. The V gene end was trimmed by 11 bases and the J gene end by 5 bases; junction bases not matched to a gene: 18. The CDR3 extends over 17 amino acids. The CDR3 loop is CAETGQGTALGTGELFF. In DNA, the CDR3 is TGTGCCGAGACGGGACAGGGAACAGCCTTGGGGACCGGGGAGCTGTTTTTT.

This clone was counted between two and nine times. The genes are TRBV7-9 and TRBJ2-7; D remains unclear. Germline V CDR1 and CDR2: SEHNR, FQNEAQ (reference sequence). CDR3 length: 12 amino acids. Trimming removed 5 bases from V and 3 bases from J, with 8 bases in between. The CDR3 protein is CASSPDVYEQYF. CDR3 DNA: TGTGCCAGCAGCCCGGACGTCTACGAGCAGTACTTC.

The V gene is TRBV9, the J gene TRBJ2-3; D not certain. CDR1 and CDR2 from the germline V gene are SGDLS and YYNGEE. V was shortened by 0 bases and J by 0 bases, with 5 bases between the two germline ends. This CDR3 region has 14 residues. The CDR3 sequence is CASSVGPSTDTQYF. Written as DNA, the CDR3 is TGTGCCAGCAGCGTAGGGCCCAGCACAGATACGCAGTATTTT.